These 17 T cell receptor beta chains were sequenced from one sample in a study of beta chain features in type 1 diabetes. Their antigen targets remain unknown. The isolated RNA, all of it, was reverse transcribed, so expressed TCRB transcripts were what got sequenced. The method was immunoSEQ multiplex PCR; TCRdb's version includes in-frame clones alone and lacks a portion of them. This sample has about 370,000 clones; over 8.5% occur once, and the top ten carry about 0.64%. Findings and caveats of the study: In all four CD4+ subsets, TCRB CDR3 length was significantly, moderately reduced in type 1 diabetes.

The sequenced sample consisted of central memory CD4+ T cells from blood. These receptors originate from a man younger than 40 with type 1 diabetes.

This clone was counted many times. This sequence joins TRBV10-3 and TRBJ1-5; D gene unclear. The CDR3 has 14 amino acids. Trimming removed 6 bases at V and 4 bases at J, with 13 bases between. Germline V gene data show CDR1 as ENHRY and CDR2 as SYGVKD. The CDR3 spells CAISLDGSNQPQHF. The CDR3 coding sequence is TGTGCCATCAGCCTGGACGGAAGTAATCAGCCCCAGCATTTT.

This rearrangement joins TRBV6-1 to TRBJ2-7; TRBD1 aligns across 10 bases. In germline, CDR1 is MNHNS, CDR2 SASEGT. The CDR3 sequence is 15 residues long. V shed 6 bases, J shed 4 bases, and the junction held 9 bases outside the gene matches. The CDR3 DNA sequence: TGTGCCAGCAGCTTTACCCCGGGACAGGGGTACGAGCAGTACTTC. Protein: CASSFTPGQGYEQYF.

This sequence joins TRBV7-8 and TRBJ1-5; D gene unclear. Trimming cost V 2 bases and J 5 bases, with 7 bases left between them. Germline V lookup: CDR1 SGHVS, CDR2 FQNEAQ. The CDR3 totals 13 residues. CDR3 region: CASSLRPDQPQHF. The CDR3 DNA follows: TGTGCCAGCAGCTTAAGGCCGGATCAGCCCCAGCATTTT.

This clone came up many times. The CDR3 region is CSVELQGNTEAFF. The CDR3 DNA reads as TGCAGCGTTGAGTTACAGGGGAACACTGAAGCTTTCTTT. The chain uses TRBV29-1 and TRBJ1-1; D might be TRBD1 (6 bases). V was shortened by 3 bases and J by 1 base, with 9 bases between the two germline ends. The length of the CDR3 is 13 residues. Looked up from germline, CDR1 is SQVTM and CDR2 is ANQGSEA. The full variable domain, rest sourced from reference TRBV29-1 and TRBJ1-1, is SAVISQKPSRDICQRGTSLTIQCQVDSQVTMMFWYRQQPGQSLTLIATANQGSEATYESGFVIDKFPISRPNLTFSTLTVSNMSPEDSSIYLCSVELQGNTEAFFGQGTRLTVV.

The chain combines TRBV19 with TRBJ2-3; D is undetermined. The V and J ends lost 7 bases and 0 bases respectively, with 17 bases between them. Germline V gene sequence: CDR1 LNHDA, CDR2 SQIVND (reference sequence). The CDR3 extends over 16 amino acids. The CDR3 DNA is TGTGCCAGTACCACCAGCCGGTACGGTAGCACAGATACGCAGTATTTT. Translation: CASTTSRYGSTDTQYF.

The CDR3 bases are TGTGCCAGTTCGGCAGGGGAGGACACTGAAGCTTTCTTT. Amino acid sequence: CASSAGEDTEAFF. The chain carries TRBV18 and TRBJ1-1, with D maybe TRBD1 (6 bases). The CDR3 is 13 residues long. Trimming took 9 bases from V and 3 from J, leaving 14 bases between them. The V gene's germline CDR1 is KGHSH and CDR2 LQKENI.

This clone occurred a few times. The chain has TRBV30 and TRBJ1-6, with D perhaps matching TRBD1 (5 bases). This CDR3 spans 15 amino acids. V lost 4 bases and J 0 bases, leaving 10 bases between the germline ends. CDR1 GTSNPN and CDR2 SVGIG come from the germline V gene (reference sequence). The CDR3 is CAWTLGGSYNSPLHF. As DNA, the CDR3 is TGTGCCTGGACCCTCGGGGGCTCCTATAATTCACCCCTCCACTTT.

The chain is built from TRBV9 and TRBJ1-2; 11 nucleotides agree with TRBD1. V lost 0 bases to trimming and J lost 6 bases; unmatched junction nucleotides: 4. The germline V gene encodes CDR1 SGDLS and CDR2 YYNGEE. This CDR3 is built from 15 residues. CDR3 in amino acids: CASSVAGQGVNGYTF. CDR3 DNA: TGTGCCAGCAGCGTAGCGGGACAGGGGGTTAATGGCTACACCTTC.

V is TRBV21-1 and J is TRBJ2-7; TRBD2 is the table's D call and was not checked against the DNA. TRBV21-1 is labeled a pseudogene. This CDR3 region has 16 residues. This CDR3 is CASSKETSGGGYEQYF. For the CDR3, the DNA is TGTGCCAGCAGCAAAGAAACTAGCGGAGGGGGCTACGAGCAGTACTTC.

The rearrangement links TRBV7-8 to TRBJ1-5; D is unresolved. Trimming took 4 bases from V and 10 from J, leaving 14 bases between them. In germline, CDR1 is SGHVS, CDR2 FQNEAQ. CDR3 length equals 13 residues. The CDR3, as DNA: TGTGCCAGCAGCTCTCTTGAATCAGTTCCCCAGCATTTT. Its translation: CASSSLESVPQHF.

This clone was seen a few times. DNA of the CDR3: TGTGCCAGCAGTGACGGCCCTAGACCCTACAATGAGCAGTTCTTC. Its protein is CASSDGPRPYNEQFF. This chain uses TRBV6-4 with TRBJ2-1; D call uncertain. V was shortened by 2 bases and J by 2 bases, with 10 bases between the two germline ends. The CDR3 extends over 15 amino acids. Germline V lookup: CDR1 MRHNA, CDR2 SNTAGT.

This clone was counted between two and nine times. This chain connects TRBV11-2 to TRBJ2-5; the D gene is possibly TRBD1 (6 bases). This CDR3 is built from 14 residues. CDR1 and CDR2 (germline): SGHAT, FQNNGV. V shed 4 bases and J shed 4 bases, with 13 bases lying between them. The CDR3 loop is CASSSTGMAETQYF. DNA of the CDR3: TGTGCCAGCAGCTCTACAGGGATGGCAGAGACCCAGTACTTC. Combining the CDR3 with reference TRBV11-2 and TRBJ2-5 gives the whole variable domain EAGVAQSPRYKIIEKRQSVAFWCNPISGHATLYWYQQILGQGPKLLIQFQNNGVVDDSQLPKDRFSAERLKGVDSTLKIQPAKLEDSAVYLCASSSTGMAETQYFGPGTRLLVL.

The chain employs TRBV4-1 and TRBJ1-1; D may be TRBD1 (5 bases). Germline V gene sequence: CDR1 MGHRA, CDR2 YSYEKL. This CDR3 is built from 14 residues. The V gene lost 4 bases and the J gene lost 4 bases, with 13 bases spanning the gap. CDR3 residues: CASSPSRGGTEAFF. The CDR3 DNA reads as TGCGCCAGCAGCCCCAGTCGGGGGGGCACTGAAGCTTTCTTT.

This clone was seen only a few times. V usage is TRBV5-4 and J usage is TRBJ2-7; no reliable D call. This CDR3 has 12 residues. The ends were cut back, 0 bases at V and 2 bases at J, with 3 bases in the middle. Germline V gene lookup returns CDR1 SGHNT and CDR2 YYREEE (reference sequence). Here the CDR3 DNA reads TGTGCCAGCAGCTTGGGGACCTACGAGCAGTACTTC. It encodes CASSLGTYEQYF. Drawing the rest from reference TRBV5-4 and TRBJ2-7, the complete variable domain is ETGVTQSPTHLIKTRGQQVTLRCSSQSGHNTVSWYQQALGQGPQFIFQYYREEENGRGNFPPRFSGLQFPNYSSELNVNALELDDSALYLCASSLGTYEQYFGPGTRLTVT.

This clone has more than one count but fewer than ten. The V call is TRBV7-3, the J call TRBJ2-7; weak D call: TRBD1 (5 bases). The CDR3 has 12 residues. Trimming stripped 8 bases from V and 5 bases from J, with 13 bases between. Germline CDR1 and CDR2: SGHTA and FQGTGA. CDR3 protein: CASGQGYDEQYF. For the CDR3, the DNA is TGTGCCAGCGGGCAGGGTTACGACGAGCAGTACTTC.

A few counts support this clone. This CDR3 is CASSLAEDQPQHF. The CDR3, as DNA: TGTGCCAGCAGCTTAGCTGAGGATCAGCCCCAGCATTTT. J is TRBJ1-5 and V is TRBV7-2, with D uncertain. The CDR3 consists of 13 residues. The ends were cut back, 0 bases at V and 5 bases at J, with 5 bases in the middle. CDR1 SGHTA and CDR2 FQGNSA come from the germline V gene.

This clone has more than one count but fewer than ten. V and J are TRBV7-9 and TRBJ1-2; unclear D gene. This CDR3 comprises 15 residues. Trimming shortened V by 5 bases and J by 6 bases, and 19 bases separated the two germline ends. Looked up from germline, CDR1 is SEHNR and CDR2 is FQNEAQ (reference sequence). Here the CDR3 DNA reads TGTGCCAGCAGCACCGCAAACCCTCGTAGTGATGGCTACACCTTC. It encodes CASSTANPRSDGYTF.